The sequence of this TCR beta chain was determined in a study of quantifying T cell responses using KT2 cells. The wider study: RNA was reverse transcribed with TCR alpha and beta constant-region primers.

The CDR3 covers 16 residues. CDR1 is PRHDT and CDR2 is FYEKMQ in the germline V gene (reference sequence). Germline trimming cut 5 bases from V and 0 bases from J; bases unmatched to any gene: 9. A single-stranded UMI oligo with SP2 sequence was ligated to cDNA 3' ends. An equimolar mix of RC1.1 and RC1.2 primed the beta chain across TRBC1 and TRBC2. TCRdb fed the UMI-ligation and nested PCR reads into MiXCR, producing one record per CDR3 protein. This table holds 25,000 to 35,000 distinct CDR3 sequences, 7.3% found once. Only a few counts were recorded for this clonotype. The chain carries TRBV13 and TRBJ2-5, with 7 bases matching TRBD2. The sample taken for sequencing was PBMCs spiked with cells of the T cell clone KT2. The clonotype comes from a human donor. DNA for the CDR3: TGTGCCAGCAGCCCGCCCAGCGGGACGTACCAAGAGACCCAGTACTTC. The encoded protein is CASSPPSGTYQETQYF.